The text below deals with one T cell receptor beta chain. Its antigen is as yet unknown. This entry belongs to a study of cytomegalovirus exposure and HLA in healthy donors. Study-wide points: The tendency of first-cohort TCR clusters to co-occur in the approximately 120 validation repertoires was identified by a subsequent analysis.

The repertoire was sequenced with immunoSEQ multiplex PCR; TCRdb's copy has only in-frame clones and lacks some. The sample contains some 150,000 clones, just under 90% of which appear only once. The source material was PBMCs. The clonotype was recovered from a woman aged 30 to 39 in good health and CMV-seronegative.

CDR3 in DNA: TGTGCCATCAGTGAGTCTCTGGAGATCTATGGCTACACCTTC. Translating gives CAISESLEIYGYTF. The chain links TRBV10-3 to TRBJ1-2; D is ambiguous. Trimming shortened V by 0 bases and J by 4 bases, and 9 bases separated the two germline ends. Looked up from germline, CDR1 is ENHRY and CDR2 is SYGVKD. The CDR3 extends over 14 amino acids.